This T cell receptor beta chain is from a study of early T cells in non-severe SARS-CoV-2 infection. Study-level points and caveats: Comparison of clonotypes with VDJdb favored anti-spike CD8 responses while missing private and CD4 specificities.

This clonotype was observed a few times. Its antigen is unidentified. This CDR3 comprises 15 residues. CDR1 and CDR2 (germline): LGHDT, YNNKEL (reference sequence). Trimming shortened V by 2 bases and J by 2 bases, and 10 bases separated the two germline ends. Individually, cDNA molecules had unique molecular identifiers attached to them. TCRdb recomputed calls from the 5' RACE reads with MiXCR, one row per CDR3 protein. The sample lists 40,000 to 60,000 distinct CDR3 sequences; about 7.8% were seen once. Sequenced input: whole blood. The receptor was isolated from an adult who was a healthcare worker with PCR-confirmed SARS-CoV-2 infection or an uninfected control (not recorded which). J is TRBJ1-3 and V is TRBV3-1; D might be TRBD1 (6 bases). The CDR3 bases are TGTGCCAGCAGCCAAATGAACAGGGCTGGAAACACCATATATTTT. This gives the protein CASSQMNRAGNTIYF.